A selection of T cell receptor beta chains follows, all from one sample in a study of identical twins. TCRdb used MiXCR to reprocess the 5' RACE reads, holding one entry per CDR3 protein. The sample has 1.5 million or so distinct CDR3 sequences, about 32% seen once. The sequenced sample consisted of cord blood. All receptors derive from a newborn girl in good health. Each CDR3 is given with its conserved first and last residue. D genes are given only for firm matches. Clone sizes are given selectively: once, few, many, or a class where the clone is expanded.

few,TRBV4-2,TRBD2,TRBJ2-5,CASSQATGGGETQYF
few,TRBV11-2,.,TRBJ2-5,CASSLDPNVDEQYF
.,TRBV10-3,TRBD1,TRBJ2-1,CAISEATGFLSSYNEQFF
.,TRBV2,TRBD1,TRBJ2-2,CASSADRVGTGELFF
many,TRBV2,TRBD2,TRBJ2-3,CASSLLGLAGVQYF
few,TRBV20-1,TRBD2,TRBJ2-3,CSASRGGPDTQYF
few,TRBV28,TRBD1,TRBJ2-4,CASSPSGTGGEDIQYF
few,TRBV7-9,TRBD1,TRBJ2-1,CASNAKTGKVYNEQFF
.,TRBV6-1,TRBD2,TRBJ2-7,CASSKTRLAGSDYNEQYF
.,TRBV6-6,TRBD2,TRBJ2-3,CASSYGLAGYTDTQYF
.,TRBV9,.,TRBJ2-3,CASNTAGHTDTQYF
.,TRBV28,.,TRBJ1-2,CASSVGLYNYGYTF
.,TRBV7-9,.,TRBJ1-1,CASSLDQGRVEAFF
.,TRBV28,.,TRBJ1-1,CASSLRPIMTEAFF
.,TRBV28,TRBD2,TRBJ2-7,CASRGSGNLEQYF
.,TRBV15,TRBD2,TRBJ2-1,CATSIGLAGRNEQFF